The entry below gives a single TCR beta chain sequence along with its context. This clonotype has just a few counts. Its recognized antigen is unknown. Per-base quality was not reported, and no clone a single base away is much larger than it. From the germline V gene, CDR1 is SGHAT and CDR2 is FQNNGV. Inclusive of the bounding cysteine and phenylalanine, the CDR3 is 13 residues long. Only the CDR3 portion is preserved as DNA: 39 bases, with reading frame beginning at the first base. Trimming accounts for 7 bases at V and 3 bases at J, while the number of junction bases matched to no gene is 1. The library was obtained by PCR. Sequencing relied on an Illumina HiSeq 2500. To normalize quantification of the TCRbeta repertoire, the TCR libraries were built with molecular barcoding that relied on unique molecular identifiers. The public reads were reprocessed in TCRdb via fastp at Q25 and MiXCR, keeping in-frame beta chains. Under each unique CDR3 protein, matching rows form one entry showing the most common genes and DNA. Here the sample has 110,000 or so distinct CDR3 sequences; 5.5% to 6.5% occur a single time. The ten largest make up less than 30% of the sample.

What the treatment or condition label conveys for this sample: allogeneic hematopoietic cell transplantation with graft depleted of TCRalphabeta T cells and CD19 B cells. The transplant recipients were children given TCRalphabeta/CD19-depleted allogeneic hematopoietic cell grafts. The entry originates in a study of T-cell reconstitution after alpha-beta-depleted transplantation in children (dated by TCRdb to about 2016). Turning to the overall study: T-cell immune reconstitution after TCRalphabeta/CD19-depleted allogeneic hematopoietic cell transplantation in children was quantitatively tracked in the study by means of TCR repertoire profiling. Results the study describes overall, beyond this receptor: In some patients, the high TCRbeta diversity seen at day 60 was put down to recipient T cells and intrathymic progenitors that had survived conditioning. The apparently early recovery of alphabetaT-cell counts about two months after transplant reportedly depended on only several hundred rapidly expanded clones that came from non-depleted graft cells. The frequencies of hyperexpanded clones fell over the following months, and after one year, T-cell counts and TCRbeta diversity were mostly attributed to newly produced T cells.

The receptor was isolated from a male patient aged 2 to 9 who had a stem cell transplant for acute lymphoblastic leukemia, so the T cells may come from the graft donor. Recombination joined TRBV11-2 with TRBJ2-5; a stretch of 11 junction bases matches TRBD2. The sample was PBMCs, mostly from graft donor cells, taken 360 days after TCRalphabeta/CD19-depleted stem cell transplant. In nucleotide form, the sequence is TGTGCCAGCATAGCGGGGGGGGAAGAGACCCAGTACTTC. Protein translation: CASIAGGEETQYF.